The 28 T cell receptor beta chains reported below all come from one sample, sequenced in a study of T cell responses to AZD1222 COVID-19 vaccine. The table came from immunoSEQ multiplex PCR; TCRdb's copy has only in-frame clones and leaves some out. The table includes fewer than 150,000 clones, roughly 90% detected once. Sequencing was performed on peripheral blood, taken on day 0 of AZD1222 vaccination. These receptors were taken from an adult in good health.

This sequence joins TRBV7-2 and TRBJ1-1; a possible D gene is TRBD1 (5 bases). The ends were cut back, 4 bases at V and 5 bases at J, with 8 bases in the middle. Germline CDR1 reads SGHTA; CDR2 reads FQGNSA. This CDR3 is 12 amino acids long. CDR3 in DNA: TGTGCCAGCAGCTCGCGACAGACTGAAGCTTTCTTT. Translating it yields CASSSRQTEAFF. Using reference TRBV7-2 and TRBJ1-1 for the parts outside the CDR3, the full variable domain is GAGVSQSPSNKVTEKGKDVELRCDPISGHTALYWYRQSLGQGLEFLIYFQGNSAPDKSGLPSDRFSAERTGGSVSTLTIQRTQQEDSAVYLCASSSRQTEAFFGQGTRLTVV.

The V gene is TRBV7-9, the J gene TRBJ1-4; D call uncertain. The CDR3 is 15 residues long. Trimming removed 6 bases at V and 6 bases at J, with 17 bases between. Germline CDR1 reads SEHNR; CDR2 reads FQNEAQ (reference sequence). CDR3 sequence: CASRSEGLRDEKLFF. The CDR3 nucleotides read TGTGCCAGCAGGAGTGAGGGCCTGCGGGATGAAAAACTGTTTTTT.

The rearrangement links TRBV11-2 to TRBJ1-2; D may be TRBD1 (5 bases). V was pared by 5 bases and J by 5 bases, with 15 bases between. The CDR3 totals 14 residues. Germline V CDR1 and CDR2: SGHAT, FQNNGV. The CDR3 region has the DNA TGTGCCAGCAGCCCACCCCCCGGGACTTATGGCTACACCTTC. It encodes CASSPPPGTYGYTF.

This clone was counted only a few times. The chain has TRBV6-2 or TRBV6-3 and TRBJ2-7; D not resolved. This CDR3 is built from 13 residues. The germline V gene has CDR1 MNHEY and CDR2 SVGEGT. Deletions cut 2 bases from V and 0 bases from J, with 5 bases between. Here the CDR3 reads CASSYATSYEQYF. CDR3 in DNA: TGTGCCAGCAGTTACGCGACCTCCTACGAGCAGTACTTC.

This rearrangement joins TRBV7-2 to TRBJ2-7; D gene uncertain. CDR1 and CDR2 from the germline V gene are SGHTA and FQGNSA. The CDR3 is made up of 16 amino acids. V was shortened by 4 bases and J by 0 bases, with 16 bases between the two germline ends. The CDR3 is CASSSTLRPSSYEQYF. For the CDR3, the DNA is TGTGCCAGCAGCTCCACACTCAGGCCTAGCTCCTACGAGCAGTACTTC.

The chain combines TRBV19 with TRBJ1-5; 11 positions agree with TRBD1. Per the germline V gene, CDR1 is LNHDA and CDR2 is SQIVND (reference sequence). V shed 8 bases and J 9 bases; nucleotides not matched to a gene: 12. The CDR3 contains 15 residues. The DNA of the CDR3 is TGTGCCAGTTGGGATTTGGGACAGGGGGTGATGCCCCAGCATTTT. Its protein is CASWDLGQGVMPQHF.

Here the CDR3 reads CASSLGVEQFF. DNA of the CDR3: TGCGCCAGCAGCTTGGGAGTTGAGCAGTTCTTC. The chain recombines TRBV5-1 with TRBJ2-1, with no clear D. The germline V gene has CDR1 SGHRS and CDR2 YFSETQ. V was clipped by 0 bases and J by 9 bases, with 4 bases between them. This CDR3 is 11 amino acids long.

The chain couples TRBV27 to TRBJ1-2; D may be TRBD1 (6 bases). The CDR3 has 15 residues. The germline V gene encodes CDR1 MNHEY and CDR2 SMNVEV (reference sequence). Between the trimmed V and J ends, which lost 1 base and 4 bases, there was a span of 13 bases. The CDR3 protein is CASSLWAGDFYGYTF. CDR3 DNA sequence: TGTGCCAGCAGTTTATGGGCAGGGGATTTCTATGGCTACACCTTC.

This chain links TRBV7-6 with TRBJ2-7; perhaps TRBD2 as D (6 bases). V lost 3 bases and J 8 bases, leaving 17 bases between the germline ends. Looked up from germline, CDR1 is SGHVS and CDR2 is FNYEAQ. The CDR3 is 14 residues long. CDR3 coding DNA: TGTGCCAGCAGCTTGGGGGGTCTTCCCGCTCAGCAGTACTTC. This translates into CASSLGGLPAQQYF.

This clone has a single count. This chain links TRBV5-1 with TRBJ1-4, with unresolved D. V lost 4 bases to trimming and J lost 5 bases, with 12 bases between them. The CDR3 has 14 residues. Germline values: CDR1 SGHRS, CDR2 YFSETQ. The CDR3 DNA sequence: TGCGCCAGCAGCCCCGACGGACGGAATGAAAAACTGTTTTTT. Its protein is CASSPDGRNEKLFF.

The CDR3 spells CASSRDPGVGGNTIYF. In DNA form, the CDR3 reads TGTGCCAGCAGCCGAGATCCAGGGGTCGGTGGAAACACCATATATTTT. The V and J genes are TRBV7-8 and TRBJ1-3; weak D call: TRBD1 (6 bases). The CDR3 loop spans 16 amino acids. Germline lookup yields CDR1 SGHVS and CDR2 FQNEAQ. Trimming took 5 bases from V and 3 from J, leaving 17 bases between them.

This chain connects TRBV3-1 (or the pseudogene TRBV3-2) to TRBJ1-1; 7 bases are a match to TRBD1. The length of the CDR3 is 14 residues. V was pared by 5 bases and J by 3 bases, with 6 bases of the junction left unmatched. Germline V gene sequence: CDR1 LGHDT, CDR2 YNNKEL (reference sequence). The CDR3 bases are TGTGCCAGCAGCGGGAGACAGGGAGACACTGAAGCTTTCTTT. Its protein product is CASSGRQGDTEAFF.

The V call is TRBV28, the J call TRBJ1-2; the D is unclear. Germline-derived CDR1 and CDR2 are MDHEN and SYDVKM. This CDR3 has 13 residues. The V and J ends lost 10 bases and 2 bases respectively, with 14 bases between them. The DNA for the CDR3 is TGTGCCATCCAGACCTTGGGGAACTATGGCTACACCTTC. Encoded protein: CAIQTLGNYGYTF.

Here the CDR3 reads CASSLVALYDGANVLTF. The CDR3 coding sequence is TGTGCCAGCAGCTTGGTAGCCCTTTATGATGGGGCCAACGTCCTGACTTTC. This sequence joins TRBV5-6 and TRBJ2-6; unclear D gene. Germline lookup yields CDR1 SGHDT and CDR2 YYEEEE. The CDR3 totals 17 residues. Trimming pared 0 bases from V and 3 bases from J, leaving 13 bases between.

V gene TRBV7-2 combines with J gene TRBJ2-3; 10 positions agree with TRBD2. CDR3 size: 16 residues. V was pared by 5 bases and J by 4 bases, with 9 bases of the junction left unmatched. Germline CDR1 and CDR2: SGHTA and FQGNSA. The CDR3 here is CASSLSGRAPADTQYF. CDR3 nucleotide sequence: TGTGCCAGCAGCCTAAGCGGGAGGGCCCCGGCAGATACGCAGTATTTT.

The chain couples TRBV5-1 to TRBJ1-1; 8 nucleotides line up with TRBD1. Germline V gene data show CDR1 as SGHRS and CDR2 as YFSETQ. The CDR3 runs to 18 residues. Trimming at V came to 2 bases and at J to 1 base, leaving 13 bases not matched to a gene. The CDR3 is CASSFRLGQGIGNTEAFF. The CDR3 DNA reads as TGCGCCAGCAGCTTTCGCCTCGGACAGGGTATAGGGAACACTGAAGCTTTCTTT.

This clone was seen only once. The chain combines TRBV27 with TRBJ1-1; no clear D. The germline V gene encodes CDR1 MNHEY and CDR2 SMNVEV (reference sequence). The CDR3 totals 13 residues. Deletions cut 5 bases from V and 1 base from J, with 8 bases between. CDR3 sequence reads: CASSIYRNTEAFF. CDR3 bases: TGTGCCAGCAGTATATACAGGAACACTGAAGCTTTCTTT.

The chain combines TRBV19 with TRBJ1-2; D is unclear. CDR3 size: 15 residues. The germline CDR1 and CDR2 sequences are LNHDA and SQIVND (reference sequence). Trimming pared 5 bases from V and 2 bases from J, leaving 15 bases between. CDR3 coding DNA: TGTGCCAGTAGTGTTAAAGGGCAAACGAACTATGGCTACACCTTC. Its protein product is CASSVKGQTNYGYTF.

The genes are TRBV11-3 and TRBJ2-7, with 11 bases fitting TRBD2. The ends lost 3 bases at V and 0 bases at J; junction bases unmatched: 10. From germline, CDR1 is SGHNT and CDR2 YENEEA. This CDR3 region has 18 residues. CDR3 DNA sequence: TGTGCCAGCAGCTTCCGGACTAGCGGGTCCCTCACCTCCTACGAGCAGTACTTC. This encodes CASSFRTSGSLTSYEQYF.

The chain uses TRBV18 and TRBJ1-1; 9 bases are shared with TRBD1. V lost 3 bases and J lost 1; bases outside the gene matches: 3. Germline CDR1 reads KGHSH; CDR2 reads LQKENI. This CDR3 region has 15 residues. The CDR3 protein is CASSPRTGENTEAFF. CDR3 bases: TGTGCCAGCTCACCGAGGACAGGGGAGAACACTGAAGCTTTCTTT.

The J gene is TRBJ2-1, the V gene TRBV2, with 9 bases matching TRBD2. Trimming took 6 bases from V and 9 from J; bases not matched to a gene: 12. From germline, CDR1 is SNHLY and CDR2 FYNNEI. The CDR3 totals 15 residues. CDR3 coding DNA: TGTGCCAGCAGGCTAGCGGGGATAGGTGCTGGTGAGCAGTTCTTC. Protein: CASRLAGIGAGEQFF.

The chain carries TRBV3-1 (or the pseudogene TRBV3-2) and TRBJ1-3, with D perhaps TRBD1 (5 bases). Germline V gene lookup returns CDR1 LGHDT and CDR2 YNNKEL (reference sequence). Trimming shortened V by 1 base and J by 1 base, and 8 bases separated the two germline ends. The CDR3 is 15 amino acids. In DNA form, the CDR3 reads TGTGCCAGCAGCCAAGGGCCAGGGTCTGGAAACACCATATATTTT. Protein: CASSQGPGSGNTIYF.

The genes are TRBV10-3 and TRBJ1-6; TRBD1 agrees at 8 bases. Trimming took 5 bases from V and 5 from J; bases not matched to a gene: 8. This CDR3 is 16 amino acids long. Germline V lookup: CDR1 ENHRY, CDR2 SYGVKD. CDR3 amino acids: CAISKTGGGDNSPLHF. DNA of the CDR3: TGTGCCATCAGTAAAACAGGGGGAGGAGATAATTCACCCCTCCACTTT.

J is TRBJ1-2 and V is TRBV18; weak D call: TRBD1 (5 bases). V gave up 4 bases and J gave up 8 bases, with 8 bases separating them. Germline V gives CDR1 KGHSH, CDR2 LQKENI. This CDR3 is built from 11 residues. CDR3 sequence (DNA): TGTGCCAGCTCACAAGGGGAAGGCTACACCTTC. Translating it yields CASSQGEGYTF.

This sequence joins TRBV27 and TRBJ2-3, with TRBD2 identical over 9 bases. CDR3 length: 17 amino acids. Germline values: CDR1 MNHEY, CDR2 SMNVEV (reference sequence). V shed 4 bases and J 0 bases; nucleotides not matched to a gene: 8. As DNA, the CDR3 is TGTGCCAGCAGTTACCCACCGACTAGCGGTAGCACAGATACGCAGTATTTT. It translates to CASSYPPTSGSTDTQYF.

The rearrangement links TRBV16 to TRBJ1-5; TRBD1 might be the D (6 bases). This CDR3 contains 16 residues. V gave up 4 bases and J gave up 7 bases, with 20 bases separating them. Germline CDR1 KGHSY, CDR2 FQNENV. Here the CDR3 DNA reads TGTGCCAGCAGCCCTCCGGGGGGCGCGTTGAGGCAGCCCCAGCATTTT. This sequence encodes CASSPPGGALRQPQHF.

This sequence joins TRBV27 and TRBJ1-2; no reliable D call. Trimming shortened V by 5 bases and J by 1 base, and 17 bases separated the two germline ends. Germline V lookup: CDR1 MNHEY, CDR2 SMNVEV (reference sequence). CDR3 length equals 16 residues. DNA of the CDR3: TGTGCCAGCAGTCGTGACGGCTTCAGTTTTAACTATGGCTACACCTTC. Residues: CASSRDGFSFNYGYTF.

The V call is TRBV6-5, the J call TRBJ1-3, with D possibly TRBD1 on 5 matching bases. The V gene's germline CDR1 is MNHEY and CDR2 SVGAGI. V was cut by 4 bases and J by 7 bases, with 14 bases left in between. The CDR3 spans 14 residues. CDR3 protein: CASSWGPAGNTIYF. The CDR3, as DNA: TGTGCCAGCAGTTGGGGACCTGCCGGGAACACCATATATTTT.